This T cell receptor (beta chain) was profiled in a study of T cell repertoires in cytomegalovirus infection. Overall study: Public signatures in TCR beta pointed to CMV infection and matching HLA type.

Study-wide results and limits: Within the response measured ex vivo, HLA-C-restricted CMV-specific TCR beta clonotypes were dominant.

TCRdb fed the reads into MiXCR, producing one record per CDR3 protein. The repertoire holds 90,000 to 120,000 distinct CDR3 sequences, with around 45% as singletons. V was clipped by 6 bases and J by 3 bases; unmatched bases: 8. Germline V lookup: CDR1 SNHLY, CDR2 FYNNEI. The CDR3 length is 16 residues. Only a few counts were recorded for this clonotype. What it binds is unknown. The sample was CD8+ T cells from cultured PBMCs, taken from culture after CMV antigen stimulation. The TCR originated in a human donor in good health (CMV status not recorded). Some clones in this sample may be carry-over from other donors' samples. This chain joins TRBV2 and TRBJ2-4, with TRBD1 matching 10 bases. This chain's CDR3 is CASSDRDRGDKNIQYF. CDR3 DNA sequence: TGTGCCAGCAGCGACCGGGACAGGGGAGACAAAAACATTCAGTACTTC.